The T cell receptor beta chain described here comes from a study of T-cell memory formation after mild COVID-19. Study-level information: TCR clusters mostly belonged to single donors.

TCRdb recomputed calls from the 5' RACE reads with MiXCR, one row per CDR3 protein. Of roughly 610,000 distinct CDR3 sequences detected, about 18% appear once; the ten largest clones hold about 7.5%. Broader study findings: Those CD4+ clones that contracted were mainly in CM and EM (CD8+ ones in EMRA). Later expanders leaned CD4+, whereas day 15 to 85 contracting clones were balanced CD4/CD8.

In its sample, this clonotype was seen many times. Its antigen is not identified. This receptor was taken from an adult woman who had mild COVID-19 (a few samples of this study predate the infection). Cell type and time point are not known. The specimen sequenced was PBMCs or a T cell subset sorted from them (not recorded which).

The CDR3 loop is CASSQDGPGRLNTEAFF. CDR3 sequence (DNA): TGCGCCAGCAGCCAAGACGGGCCCGGACGGCTGAACACTGAAGCTTTCTTT. This chain connects TRBV4-1 to TRBJ1-1, with no clear D. The germline gives CDR1 MGHRA, CDR2 YSYEKL. The V end was cut by 0 bases, the J end by 0 bases, with 14 bases between. This CDR3 is 17 amino acids long.